This T cell receptor beta chain appears in the sequencing data of a study of blood T cell repertoires in COVID-19. Study details: Researchers got acute and convalescent COVID-19 samples from the United States, Italy and Spain. The cDNA or gDNA used as material had been derived from T cells, B-cell-depleted T cells, or PBMCs.

Original data processing: Counts of nucleated cells, estimated from reference gene primer amplification, were obtained. Assay used: immunoSEQ multiplex PCR; TCRdb lists only in-frame clones, some missing. Clonal size and the V and J genes are those of that table, whereas D and trimming came from the DNA. Of some 80,000 clones in the sample, about 85% were seen once. The germline V gene encodes CDR1 KGHSH and CDR2 LQKENI. This CDR3 region has 14 residues. V lost 1 base and J lost 5, with 11 bases in between. This TCR was sampled from an elderly man with active or convalescent COVID-19. The sample consisted of peripheral blood. The chain couples TRBV18 to TRBJ1-2; D may be TRBD1 (5 bases). CDR3 amino acids: CASSPRGENYGYTF. The CDR3, as DNA: TGTGCCAGCTCACCACGGGGCGAGAATTATGGCTACACCTTC.